The next 26 T cell receptor beta chains were all read from a single sample in a study of Tregs in tolerant kidney transplant recipients. Method: immunoSEQ multiplex PCR; TCRdb's copy keeps in-frame clones and lacks some. The table includes roughly 250,000 clones, roughly 80% detected once. The sequencing sample was made of CD4+ T cells from blood. All receptors come from a human donor in good health.

The chain links TRBV6-6 to TRBJ2-4; TRBD2 agrees at 7 bases. The CDR3 loop spans 14 amino acids. CDR1 and CDR2 from the germline V gene are MNHNY and SVGAGI (reference sequence). Trimming at V came to 5 bases and at J to 6 bases, leaving 7 bases not matched to a gene. This chain's CDR3 is CASSKTGGGNIQYF. The DNA of the CDR3 is TGTGCCAGCAGTAAGACTGGGGGGGGAAACATTCAGTACTTC.

This clone appeared once. CDR3 nucleotides: TGCGCCAGCAGCCCGCAGGGGTATAGCGGGATTTCTTACGAGCAGTACTTC. Protein sequence: CASSPQGYSGISYEQYF. J is TRBJ2-7 and V is TRBV4-1, with 8 bases identical to TRBD2. Germline CDR1 is MGHRA and CDR2 is YSYEKL. The CDR3 loop spans 17 amino acids. V was pared by 4 bases and J by 4 bases, with 15 bases of the junction left unmatched.

The chain is built from TRBV9 and TRBJ1-3, with a tentative D call TRBD1 (6 bases). V shed 4 bases and J shed 1 base, with 12 bases lying between them. The CDR3 runs 15 residues. Germline V gene sequence: CDR1 SGDLS, CDR2 YYNGEE. The CDR3: CASSLQGTSGNTIYF. The CDR3 nucleotides read TGTGCCAGCAGCCTCCAGGGGACTTCTGGAAACACCATATATTTT.

The chain has TRBV6-5 and TRBJ2-7, with TRBD1 identical over 9 bases. The ends lost 4 bases at V and 0 bases at J; junction bases unmatched: 4. The CDR3 length is 15 residues. Germline lookup yields CDR1 MNHEY and CDR2 SVGAGI. The CDR3 reads CASSFSDRGSYEQYF. The DNA of the CDR3 is TGTGCCAGCAGTTTTTCGGACAGGGGCTCCTACGAGCAGTACTTC.

The gene calls are TRBV7-9 and TRBJ2-5; D is ambiguous. This CDR3 is built from 15 residues. CDR1 is SEHNR, CDR2 FQNEAQ, per germline (reference sequence). V was shortened by 3 bases and J by 2 bases, with 13 bases between the two germline ends. CDR3 region: CASSFYTTLQETQYF. In DNA form, the CDR3 reads TGTGCCAGCAGCTTTTACACTACCCTACAAGAGACCCAGTACTTC.

V is TRBV18 and J is TRBJ2-2, with a weak D call TRBD1 (6 bases). The germline CDR1 and CDR2 sequences are KGHSH and LQKENI. The CDR3 is 15 residues long. Trimming cost V 4 bases and J 0 bases, with 9 bases left between them. This chain's CDR3 is CASSQGTPNTGELFF. The DNA of the CDR3 is TGTGCCAGCTCACAAGGGACACCGAACACCGGGGAGCTGTTTTTT. The complete variable domain, with remaining parts taken from reference TRBV18 and TRBJ2-2, reads NAGVMQNPRHLVRRRGQEARLRCSPMKGHSHVYWYRQLPEEGLKFMVYLQKENIIDESGMPKERFSAEFPKEGPSILRIQQVVRGDSAAYFCASSQGTPNTGELFFGEGSRLTVL.

The chain carries TRBV29-1 and TRBJ1-2, with 8 bases that match TRBD1. V shed 3 bases, J shed 2 bases, and the junction held 5 bases outside the gene matches. In germline, CDR1 is SQVTM, CDR2 ANQGSEA. CDR3 length: 14 amino acids. The CDR3, as DNA: TGCAGCGTTGAGGGCAGGGGGCGGAACTATGGCTACACCTTC. Protein product: CSVEGRGRNYGYTF.

The chain carries TRBV25-1 and TRBJ2-1, with TRBD2 as a possible D gene (5 bases). This CDR3 is built from 16 residues. Trimming took off 1 base at V and 7 bases at J, with 17 bases between the two ends. CDR1 and CDR2 (germline): MGHDK, SYGVNS. The CDR3 bases are TGTGCCAGCAGTGAATTGGGAACTAGTGGACGGAATGAGCAGTTCTTC. Translation: CASSELGTSGRNEQFF.

A word on this clone: One junction end disagrees with the germline gene, perhaps due to a read error. The rearrangement uses TRBV4-1 and TRBJ2-4; D tentatively fits TRBD1 or TRBD2 (6 bases each). The germline V gene encodes CDR1 MGHRA and CDR2 YSYEKL. The CDR3 is 13 residues long. CDR3 loop: CASSQDLRGTASF. Here the CDR3 DNA reads TGCGCCAGCAGCCAAGATTTGAGGGGGACTGCTTCCTTC.

V and J are TRBV2 and TRBJ2-3; no clear D. Germline CDR1 reads SNHLY; CDR2 reads FYNNEI. The CDR3 is made up of 13 amino acids. V lost 5 bases and J lost 2, with 8 bases in between. DNA for the CDR3: TGTGCCAGCAGTCAAGTCCTCACAGATACGCAGTATTTT. This encodes CASSQVLTDTQYF.

The V gene is TRBV19, the J gene TRBJ1-1; no definite D call. This CDR3 is 11 amino acids long. Trimming took off 7 bases at V and 5 bases at J, with 8 bases between the two ends. Germline V gene lookup returns CDR1 LNHDA and CDR2 SQIVND (reference sequence). The CDR3 loop reads CASILRTEAFF. As DNA, the CDR3 is TGTGCCAGTATCCTCCGGACTGAAGCTTTCTTT.

J is TRBJ1-1 and V is TRBV15; maybe TRBD1 (6 bases). The CDR3 sequence is 15 residues long. Trimming removed 3 bases at V and 5 bases at J, with 16 bases between. CDR1 LNHNV and CDR2 YYDKDF come from the germline V gene (reference sequence). This CDR3 reads CATSRGDTDRTEAFF. For the CDR3, the DNA is TGTGCCACCAGCAGGGGGGACACCGATCGTACTGAAGCTTTCTTT.

The chain carries TRBV6-6 and TRBJ2-7; a weak D match, TRBD1 (7 bases). V gave up 6 bases and J gave up 0 bases, with 15 bases separating them. The CDR3 has 15 residues. Germline values: CDR1 MNHNY, CDR2 SVGAGI (reference sequence). The DNA for the CDR3 is TGTGCCAGCAGGAAGGCGGGACAGCTCTCCTACGAGCAGTACTTC. Translated, it gives CASRKAGQLSYEQYF.

The V call is TRBV4-2, the J call TRBJ1-2; D gene ambiguous. This CDR3 spans 14 amino acids. Trimming cost V 0 bases and J 8 bases, with 13 bases left between them. The V gene's germline CDR1 is LGHNA and CDR2 YNFKEQ. The CDR3 is CASSQDGGLRGYTF. The CDR3 DNA reads TGTGCCAGCAGCCAAGATGGAGGATTGCGCGGCTACACCTTC.

The rearrangement links TRBV7-9 to TRBJ1-2; unclear D gene. Trimming removed 2 bases at V and 11 bases at J, with 12 bases between. The CDR3 totals 12 residues. Germline V gives CDR1 SEHNR, CDR2 FQNEAQ (reference sequence). Written as DNA, the CDR3 is TGTGCCAGCAGCTTATTTATCCAACAGTACACCTTC. Protein: CASSLFIQQYTF.

V usage is TRBV6-5 and J usage is TRBJ2-3; D is unclear. V lost 5 bases and J lost 0, with 9 bases in between. The CDR3 has 14 amino acids. Germline CDR1 and CDR2: MNHEY and SVGAGI. The DNA for the CDR3 is TGTGCCAGCAGTCCGCTCAGGAGCACAGATACGCAGTATTTT. This translates into CASSPLRSTDTQYF.

This sequence joins TRBV18 and TRBJ2-5, with 8 bases identical to TRBD2. Germline V gives CDR1 KGHSH, CDR2 LQKENI. The V segment lost 3 bases and the J segment 0 bases; nucleotides outside the gene matches: 9. This CDR3 has 17 residues. Written as DNA, the CDR3 is TGTGCCAGCTCACCCGGGCGCAGCGGGGGCTACCAAGAGACCCAGTACTTC. It codes for CASSPGRSGGYQETQYF.

V usage is TRBV30 and J usage is TRBJ2-2; 8 bases match TRBD1. Germline assignment: CDR1 GTSNPN and CDR2 SVGIG (reference sequence). V was pared by 8 bases and J by 1 base, with 9 bases of the junction left unmatched. The CDR3 totals 15 residues. The chain's CDR3 is CAGAGGPLNTGELFF. For the CDR3, the DNA is TGTGCCGGGGCAGGGGGCCCCCTGAACACCGGGGAGCTGTTTTTT.

The chain joins TRBV5-1 to TRBJ2-3; D is possibly TRBD1 or TRBD2 (5 bases each). V lost 4 bases and J 6 bases, leaving 12 bases between the germline ends. The CDR3 runs 13 residues. CDR1 is SGHRS and CDR2 is YFSETQ in the germline V gene. CDR3 coding DNA: TGCGCCAGCAGCCCGGGCCGGGGCGATACGCAGTATTTT. Its protein product is CASSPGRGDTQYF.

This chain uses TRBV5-8 with TRBJ1-2, with TRBD1 identical over 8 bases. The CDR3 spans 15 residues. CDR1 is SGHTS, CDR2 YDEGEE, per germline. V shed 6 bases and J 3 bases; nucleotides not matched to a gene: 10. Here the CDR3 reads CASMGRGLLDYGYTF. The CDR3 DNA reads TGTGCCAGCATGGGCAGGGGGCTTCTTGACTATGGCTACACCTTC.

The V and J genes are TRBV7-9 and TRBJ1-5; maybe TRBD1 (5 bases). The V end lost 4 bases, the J end lost 6 bases, and 13 bases lay between the germline ends. The germline V gene encodes CDR1 SEHNR and CDR2 FQNEAQ (reference sequence). The CDR3 length is 14 residues. CDR3 loop: CASSSTGGGQPQHF. DNA of the CDR3: TGTGCCAGCAGCTCCACCGGGGGGGGTCAGCCCCAGCATTTT.

V usage is TRBV19 and J usage is TRBJ1-4; no clear D gene. The ends were cut back, 10 bases at V and 0 bases at J, with 12 bases in the middle. Germline CDR1 and CDR2: LNHDA and SQIVND (reference sequence). The length of the CDR3 is 14 residues. CDR3 nucleotides: TGTGCCACCTCTAGATCGTCAACTAATGAAAAACTGTTTTTT. This encodes CATSRSSTNEKLFF. Full variable domain (outside the CDR3, taken from reference TRBV19 and TRBJ1-4): DGGITQSPKYLFRKEGQNVTLSCEQNLNHDAMYWYRQDPGQGLRLIYYSQIVNDFQKGDIAEGYSVSREKKESFPLTVTSAQKNPTAFYLCATSRSSTNEKLFFGSGTQLSVL.

This clone was observed a single time. J is TRBJ2-7 and V is TRBV5-1; D is uncertain. With 4 bases removed from V and 2 bases from J, the gap between germline ends came to 13 bases. Looked up from germline, CDR1 is SGHRS and CDR2 is YFSETQ. The CDR3 length is 14 residues. CDR3 in DNA: TGCGCCAGCAGCCCTCAGACTCATACCTACGAGCAGTACTTC. Translating gives CASSPQTHTYEQYF.

This clone was counted once. This chain connects TRBV2 to TRBJ2-5, with 11 bases aligning to TRBD1. The J call is in doubt because the DNA end fits TRBJ2-7 better. Looked up from germline, CDR1 is SNHLY and CDR2 is FYNNEI. There are 12 residues in the CDR3. CDR3 sequence reads: CASRTGGDEQYF. The CDR3 DNA reads TGTGCCAGTCGGACAGGGGGCGACGAGCAGTACTTC.

The chain couples TRBV5-8 to TRBJ2-3, with 9 nucleotides matching TRBD2. The V and J ends lost 0 bases and 2 bases, in that order; junction bases with no gene match: 10. CDR3 size: 18 residues. Germline-derived CDR1 and CDR2 are SGHTS and YDEGEE. CDR3 region: CASSLGWGSGGPTDTQYF. The CDR3 DNA reads as TGTGCCAGCAGCTTGGGCTGGGGTAGCGGGGGCCCCACAGATACGCAGTATTTT.

The chain couples TRBV6-1 to TRBJ1-1; 9 positions match TRBD1. This CDR3 has 15 amino acids. Trimming took 6 bases from V and 5 from J; bases not matched to a gene: 10. Germline assignment: CDR1 MNHNS and CDR2 SASEGT. This chain's CDR3 is CASSQGQGRETEAFF. The CDR3 DNA is TGTGCCAGCAGCCAAGGACAGGGGAGGGAAACTGAAGCTTTCTTT.